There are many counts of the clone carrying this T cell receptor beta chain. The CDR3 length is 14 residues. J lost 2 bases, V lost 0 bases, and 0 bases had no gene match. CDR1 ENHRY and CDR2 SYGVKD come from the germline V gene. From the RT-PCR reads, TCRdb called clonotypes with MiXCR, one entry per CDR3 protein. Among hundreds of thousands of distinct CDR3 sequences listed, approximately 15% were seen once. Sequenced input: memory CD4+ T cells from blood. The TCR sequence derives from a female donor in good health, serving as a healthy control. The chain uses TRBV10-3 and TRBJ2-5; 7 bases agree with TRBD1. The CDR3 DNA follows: TGTGCCATCAGTGAGTCGGGACAGCAAGAGACCCAGTACTTC. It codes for CAISESGQQETQYF.